This T cell receptor beta chain originates from a study of cytomegalovirus exposure and HLA in healthy donors. V was cut by 4 bases and J by 0 bases, with 13 bases left in between. Germline-derived CDR1 and CDR2 are SEHNR and FQNEAQ (reference sequence). CDR3 length: 16 amino acids. TCRdb's copy holds only in-frame clones and misses some; the assay was immunoSEQ multiplex PCR. The sample has 100,000 to 120,000 clones, 70% to 90% seen once. This sequence originates from a woman younger than 45 in good health and CMV-seropositive. Sequenced input: PBMCs. The chain combines TRBV7-9 with TRBJ2-1; possible D gene TRBD2, 5 bases. CDR3 nucleotides: TGTGCCAGCAGCTCCCAGCGGCAAAGCTCCTACAATGAGCAGTTCTTC. Translating gives CASSSQRQSSYNEQFF.